This T cell receptor (beta chain) was observed in a study of OX40 agonist ivuxolimab in advanced cancers. Study-wide findings and caveats: At 0.1 to 3.0 mg/kg and by week 6, CD4+ and CD8+ T cells in the blood had expanded clonally. Some nonresponders likewise displayed low normalized T-cell clonal expansion.

The ends lost 5 bases at V and 3 bases at J; junction bases unmatched: 3. CDR3 size: 15 residues. Germline assignment: CDR1 MNHNY and CDR2 SVGAGI (reference sequence). This clone is a singleton in its sample. Its antigen is not identified. Repertoires were generated with immunoSEQ multiplex PCR, while TCRdb's copy carries only in-frame clones and drops some. Here the sample spans 85,000 to 100,000 clones, approximately 85% being singletons. The sample in question was CD4+ or CD8+ T cells sorted from blood, obtained in a trial of the OX40 agonist ivuxolimab. The chain employs TRBV6-6 and TRBJ1-4, with 10 bases lining up with TRBD1. The origin of this receptor is an adult with an advanced solid tumor such as melanoma, head and neck, liver or kidney cancer. The CDR3 nucleotides read TGTGCCAGCAGTGACAGGGGGCCCGCTAATGAAAAACTGTTTTTT. Its protein is CASSDRGPANEKLFF.